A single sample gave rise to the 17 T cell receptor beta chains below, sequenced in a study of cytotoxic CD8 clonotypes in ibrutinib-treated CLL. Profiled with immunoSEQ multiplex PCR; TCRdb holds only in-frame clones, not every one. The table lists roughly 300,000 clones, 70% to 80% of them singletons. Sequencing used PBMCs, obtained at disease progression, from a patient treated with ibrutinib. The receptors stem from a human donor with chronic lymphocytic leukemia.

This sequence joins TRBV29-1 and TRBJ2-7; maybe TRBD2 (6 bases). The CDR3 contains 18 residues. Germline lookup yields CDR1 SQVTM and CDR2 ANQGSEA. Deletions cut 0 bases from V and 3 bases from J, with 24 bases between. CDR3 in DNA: TGCAGCGTTGAAGATCGGGGCGCGGGCGGCACCGGGGGCTACGAGCAGTACTTC. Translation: CSVEDRGAGGTGGYEQYF.

The chain's CDR3 is CASSLAGRVNYGYTF. The CDR3 DNA reads TGTGCCAGCAGCTTGGCGGGGCGGGTTAACTATGGCTACACCTTC. The chain uses TRBV5-4 and TRBJ1-2; D may be TRBD1 (5 bases). V gave up 0 bases and J gave up 1 base, with 10 bases separating them. Germline-derived CDR1 and CDR2 are SGHNT and YYREEE (reference sequence). There are 15 residues in the CDR3.

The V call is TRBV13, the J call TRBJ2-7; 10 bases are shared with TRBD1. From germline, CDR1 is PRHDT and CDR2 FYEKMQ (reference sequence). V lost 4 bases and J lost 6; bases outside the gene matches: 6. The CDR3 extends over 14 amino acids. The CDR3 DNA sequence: TGTGCCAGCAGCTCTACCGGGACAGGGGCCGAGCAGTACTTC. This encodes CASSSTGTGAEQYF.

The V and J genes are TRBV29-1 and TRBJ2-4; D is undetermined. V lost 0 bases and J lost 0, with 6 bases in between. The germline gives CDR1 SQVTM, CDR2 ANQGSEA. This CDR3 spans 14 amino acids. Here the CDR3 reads CSVEDRVAKNIQYF. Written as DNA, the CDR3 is TGCAGCGTTGAAGACAGAGTAGCCAAAAACATTCAGTACTTC.

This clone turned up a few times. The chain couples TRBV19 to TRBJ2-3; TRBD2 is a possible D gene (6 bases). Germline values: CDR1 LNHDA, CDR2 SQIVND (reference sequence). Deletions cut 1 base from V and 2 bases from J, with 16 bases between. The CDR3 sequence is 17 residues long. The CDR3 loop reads CASSIVRRDSYTDTQYF. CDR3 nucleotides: TGTGCCAGTAGTATAGTAAGGCGGGACTCCTACACAGATACGCAGTATTTT.

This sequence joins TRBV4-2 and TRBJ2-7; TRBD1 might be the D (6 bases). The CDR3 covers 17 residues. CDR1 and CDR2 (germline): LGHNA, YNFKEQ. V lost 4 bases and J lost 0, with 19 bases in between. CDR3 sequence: CASSRETEGESSYEQYF. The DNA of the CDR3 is TGTGCCAGCAGCCGAGAGACAGAGGGGGAGAGCTCCTACGAGCAGTACTTC.

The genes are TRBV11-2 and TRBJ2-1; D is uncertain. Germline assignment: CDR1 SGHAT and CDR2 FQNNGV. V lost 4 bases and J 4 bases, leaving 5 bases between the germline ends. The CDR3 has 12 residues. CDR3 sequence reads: CASSYHYNEQFF. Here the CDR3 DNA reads TGTGCCAGCAGCTATCATTACAATGAGCAGTTCTTC. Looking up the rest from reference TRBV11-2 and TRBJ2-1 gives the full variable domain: EAGVAQSPRYKIIEKRQSVAFWCNPISGHATLYWYQQILGQGPKLLIQFQNNGVVDDSQLPKDRFSAERLKGVDSTLKIQPAKLEDSAVYLCASSYHYNEQFFGPGTRLTVL.

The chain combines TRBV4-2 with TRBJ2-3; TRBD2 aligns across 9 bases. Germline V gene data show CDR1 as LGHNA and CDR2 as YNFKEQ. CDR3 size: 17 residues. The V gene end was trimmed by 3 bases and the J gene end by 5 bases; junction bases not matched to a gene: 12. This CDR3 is CASSHVTPGLAIDTQYF. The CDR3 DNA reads TGTGCCAGCAGCCATGTTACGCCGGGACTAGCTATAGATACGCAGTATTTT.

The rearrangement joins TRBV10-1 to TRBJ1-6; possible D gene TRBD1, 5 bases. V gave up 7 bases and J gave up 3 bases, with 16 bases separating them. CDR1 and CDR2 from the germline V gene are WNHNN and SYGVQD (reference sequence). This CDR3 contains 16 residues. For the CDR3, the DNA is TGCGCCAGCAACGGGGGATTGGTAAACTATAATTCACCCCTCCACTTT. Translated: CASNGGLVNYNSPLHF.

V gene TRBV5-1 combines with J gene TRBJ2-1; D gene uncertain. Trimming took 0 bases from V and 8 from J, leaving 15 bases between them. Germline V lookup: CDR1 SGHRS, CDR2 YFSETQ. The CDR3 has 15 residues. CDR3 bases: TGCGCCAGCAGCTTGGTGGTCGCAGCCGGCGATGAGCAGTTCTTC. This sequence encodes CASSLVVAAGDEQFF.

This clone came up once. The CDR3 DNA follows: TGTGCCAGCTCAGACGGGACAGCCTACGAGCAGTACTTC. It specifies CASSDGTAYEQYF. The V gene is TRBV18, the J gene TRBJ2-7, with 7 bases aligning to TRBD1. This CDR3 spans 13 amino acids. The V segment lost 5 bases and the J segment 2 bases; nucleotides outside the gene matches: 3. Germline assignment: CDR1 KGHSH and CDR2 LQKENI.

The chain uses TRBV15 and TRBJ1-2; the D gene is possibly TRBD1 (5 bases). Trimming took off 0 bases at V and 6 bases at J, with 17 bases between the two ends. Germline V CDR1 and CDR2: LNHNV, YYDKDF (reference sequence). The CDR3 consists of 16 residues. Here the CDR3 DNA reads TGTGCCACCAGCAGAGATCTTAGCGTAGGGACGAATGGCTACACCTTC. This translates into CATSRDLSVGTNGYTF.

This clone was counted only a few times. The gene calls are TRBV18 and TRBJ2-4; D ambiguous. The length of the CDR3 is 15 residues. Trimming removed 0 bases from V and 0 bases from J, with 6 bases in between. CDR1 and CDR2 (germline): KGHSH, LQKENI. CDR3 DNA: TGTGCCAGCTCACCACCAGGGTTAGCCAAAAACATTCAGTACTTC. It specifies CASSPPGLAKNIQYF.

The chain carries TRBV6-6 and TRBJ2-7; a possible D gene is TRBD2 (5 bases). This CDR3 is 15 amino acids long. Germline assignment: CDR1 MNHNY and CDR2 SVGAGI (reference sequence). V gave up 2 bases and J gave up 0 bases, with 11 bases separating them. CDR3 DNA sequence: TGTGCCAGCAGTTACGGAGCGGTGATCTCCTACGAGCAGTACTTC. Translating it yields CASSYGAVISYEQYF.

DNA for the CDR3: TGTGCCAGCAGTGAATCCCAATGGGGGACAGGGGCCACCGGGGGCCAGTACTTC. Translated, it gives CASSESQWGTGATGGQYF. V usage is TRBV2 and J usage is TRBJ2-5; TRBD1 matches at 10 bases. The CDR3 is 18 residues long. Germline V gene lookup returns CDR1 SNHLY and CDR2 FYNNEI. Losses at the gene ends were 2 bases for V and 10 bases for J; bases not matched to a gene: 19.

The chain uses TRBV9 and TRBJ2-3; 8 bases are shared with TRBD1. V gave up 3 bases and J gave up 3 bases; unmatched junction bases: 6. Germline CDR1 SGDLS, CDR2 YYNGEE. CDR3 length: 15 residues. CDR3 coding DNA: TGTGCCAGCAGCGCAACGACAGGGGTAACAGATACGCAGTATTTT. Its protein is CASSATTGVTDTQYF.

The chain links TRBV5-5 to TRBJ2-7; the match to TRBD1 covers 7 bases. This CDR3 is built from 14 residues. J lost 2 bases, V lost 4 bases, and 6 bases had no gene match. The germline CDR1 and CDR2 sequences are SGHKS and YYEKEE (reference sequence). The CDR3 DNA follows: TGTGCCAGCAGCCCGACAGGGTTGACCTACGAGCAGTACTTC. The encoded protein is CASSPTGLTYEQYF.